The sequence of this T cell receptor beta chain was determined in a study of beta chain features in type 1 diabetes. Background on the study: Investigators examined some 100 million sorted cells across all samples. General observations from the study: Equally in patients and controls, shorter templates might have been favored by PCR. People with Type 1 diabetes carried modestly yet significantly shorter TCRB CDR3s in all four CD4+ subsets.

This clone appeared a few times. The target antigen is unknown. The CDR3 consists of 17 residues. The trim removed 5 bases at V and 1 base at J, leaving 14 bases unmatched. Germline CDR1 reads SGHTA; CDR2 reads FQGNSA. The sequenced template was cDNA made from the entire isolated RNA. Measured with immunoSEQ multiplex PCR; TCRdb has only the in-frame clones, and not every one. Of 850,000 to 900,000 clones in the sample, roughly 15% were seen once. The sequence was collected from a woman aged 18-29 years in good health. The specimen was naive CD4+ T cells from blood. The chain employs TRBV7-2 and TRBJ2-7; 7 bases align to TRBD2. The CDR3 reads CASSREGGPRRSYEQYF. CDR3 sequence (DNA): TGTGCCAGCAGCAGGGAGGGAGGGCCGCGTCGGTCCTACGAGCAGTACTTC.